A single sample gave rise to the 10 T cell receptor beta chains below, sequenced in a study of T cells in Graves' hyperthyroidism and ophthalmopathy. TCR beta CDR3 regions were amplified from RNA transcripts. The HTBI set primed first-round TCR CDR3 RT-PCR. Via MiXCR, TCRdb re-called the multiplex PCR reads, giving one row per CDR3 protein. This table holds fewer than 400,000 distinct CDR3 sequences, around 15% found once. The sequenced sample consisted of blood. The receptors were sampled from a man aged 45-65 years with Graves' ophthalmopathy.

This clonotype was seen many times. This chain uses TRBV7-3 with TRBJ2-1, with D possibly matching TRBD2 (5 bases). Germline V lookup: CDR1 SGHTA, CDR2 FQGTGA. This CDR3 comprises 16 residues. Trimming took off 2 bases at V and 0 bases at J, with 11 bases between the two ends. The CDR3 DNA follows: TGTGCCAGCAGCTTAGGACTCCCCCTCTCCTACAATGAGCAGTTCTTC. Translated: CASSLGLPLSYNEQFF.

This clonotype came up a few times. The chain is built from TRBV10-3 and TRBJ2-1; D tentatively reads TRBD1 or TRBD2 (5 bases each). V was trimmed by 7 bases and J by 5 bases, leaving 24 bases between them. The CDR3 spans 17 residues. Germline assignment: CDR1 ENHRY and CDR2 SYGVKD. The CDR3 nucleotides are TGTGCCATCAACACCATATCCGGGGCGGTCGGCCACAATGAGCAGTTCTTC. It is translated as CAINTISGAVGHNEQFF.

This clonotype occurred many times. V and J are TRBV20-1 and TRBJ2-5; 9 positions agree with TRBD2. This CDR3 is 14 amino acids long. Per the germline V gene, CDR1 is DFQATT and CDR2 is SNEGSKA (reference sequence). V shed 7 bases, J shed 5 bases, and the junction held 11 bases outside the gene matches. The CDR3 is CSVRASGIGETQYF. CDR3 nucleotide sequence: TGCAGTGTGAGGGCTAGCGGGATTGGGGAGACCCAGTACTTC.

The chain uses TRBV29-1 and TRBJ2-3, with a possible D match to TRBD2 (5 bases). The germline V gene has CDR1 SQVTM and CDR2 ANQGSEA. The CDR3 covers 14 residues. V was pared by 2 bases and J by 1 base, with 10 bases between. CDR3 protein: CSVELVLGTDTQYF. CDR3 DNA: TGCAGCGTTGAACTAGTACTAGGCACAGATACGCAGTATTTT.

This clonotype was counted at least ten times. The CDR3 loop reads CASRSTLAGERPYEQYF. The CDR3, as DNA: TGTGCCAGCAGATCCACCTTAGCAGGGGAAAGGCCCTACGAGCAGTACTTC. The chain recombines TRBV6-1 with TRBJ2-7; possible D gene TRBD1, 6 bases. Per germline, CDR1 MNHNS and CDR2 SASEGT. The CDR3 consists of 17 residues. V lost 6 bases to trimming and J lost 2 bases, with 23 bases between them.

This clonotype was seen more than once but under ten times. J is TRBJ2-1 and V is TRBV24-1, with D hard to call. This CDR3 comprises 14 residues. Between the trimmed V and J ends, which lost 1 base and 8 bases, there was a span of 11 bases. CDR1 is KGHDR, CDR2 SFDVKD, per germline. The CDR3 protein is CATSDFGRHDEQFF. The DNA of the CDR3 is TGTGCCACCAGTGATTTTGGCCGACACGATGAGCAGTTCTTC.

V and J are TRBV7-3 and TRBJ2-2; D might be TRBD2 (6 bases). The V end was cut by 5 bases, the J end by 0 bases, with 16 bases between. This CDR3 comprises 17 residues. Germline lookup yields CDR1 SGHTA and CDR2 FQGTGA. In DNA, the CDR3 is TGTGCCAGCAGCAGAAACCGGGACTTCGCGAACACCGGGGAGCTGTTTTTT. Translated, it gives CASSRNRDFANTGELFF.

This clonotype has a handful of counts. V and J are TRBV6-5 and TRBJ2-3; D is ambiguous. The CDR3 runs to 11 residues. V was shortened by 1 base and J by 5 bases, with 1 base between the two germline ends. In germline, CDR1 is MNHEY, CDR2 SVGAGI. The chain's CDR3 is CASSYLDTQYF. The CDR3 nucleotides read TGTGCCAGCAGTTACTTAGATACGCAGTATTTT.

This clonotype was detected many times. This chain connects TRBV7-9 to TRBJ1-2; TRBD1 matches 12 bases. The CDR3 length is 14 residues. Losses at the gene ends were 5 bases for V and 10 bases for J; bases not matched to a gene: 8. The germline V gene has CDR1 SEHNR and CDR2 FQNEAQ (reference sequence). Written as DNA, the CDR3 is TGTGCCAGCAGCCAGGGGACAGGGGGCCGAGTCTACACCTTC. Amino acids: CASSQGTGGRVYTF.

The table lists this clonotype with many counts. This rearrangement joins TRBV2 to TRBJ2-7; tentatively, D is TRBD1 or TRBD2 (6 bases each). Trimming took 9 bases from V and 0 from J, leaving 12 bases between them. The CDR3 has 13 amino acids. In germline, CDR1 is SNHLY, CDR2 FYNNEI. CDR3 nucleotide sequence: TGTGCCAGGGGGGGCCGTGACTCCTACGAGCAGTACTTC. Protein product: CARGGRDSYEQYF.